This T cell receptor (beta chain) came from a study of blood T cell repertoires in COVID-19. Study at large: Sample material is recorded as cDNA or gDNA derived from T cells, B-cell-depleted T cells, or PBMCs.

Original data processing: The authors estimated nucleated cell counts from reference gene primer amplification. Libraries were prepared by immunoSEQ multiplex PCR; TCRdb keeps only in-frame clonotypes and omits some of them. The V and J calls and clone size come from that table; D and trimming were worked out from the DNA. The table records 87,000 or so clones, around 86% of them present only once. Trimming cost V 5 bases and J 6 bases, with 7 bases left between them. This CDR3 region has 11 residues. Germline V gene data show CDR1 as SNHLY and CDR2 as FYNNEI. V usage is TRBV2 and J usage is TRBJ1-1, with D unresolved. The TCR was taken from a woman aged 70-85 years with acute or convalescent COVID-19. The sequencing input was peripheral blood. CDR3 amino acids: CASSFSAEAFF. The CDR3 region has the DNA TGTGCCAGCAGTTTTAGCGCTGAAGCTTTCTTT.